Below are 23 T cell receptor beta chains sequenced from a single sample in a study of T-cell memory formation after mild COVID-19. A single record per CDR3 protein comes from TCRdb applying MiXCR to the 5' RACE reads. The sample includes fewer than 350,000 distinct CDR3 sequences, less than 20% of them seen just once. The sequenced sample was PBMCs or a T cell subset sorted from them (not recorded which). The receptor set was obtained from a man younger than 35 who had mild COVID-19 (a few samples of this study predate the infection). Cell type and time point are not known.

There are a few counts of this clonotype. Written as DNA, the CDR3 is TGTGCCAGCAGCCAATATAGGGCCGGCAGGGAGACCCAGTACTTC. It yields the protein CASSQYRAGRETQYF. This rearrangement joins TRBV3-1 to TRBJ2-5; D unclear. Trimming took off 2 bases at V and 5 bases at J, with 15 bases between the two ends. The CDR3 consists of 15 residues. Germline CDR1 reads LGHDT; CDR2 reads YNNKEL (reference sequence).

This clonotype turned up a few times. CDR3 nucleotides: TGTGCCAGCAGCTTAGTTGGGGGACCCTCCTACGAGCAGTACGTC. Amino acids: CASSLVGGPSYEQYV. The chain couples TRBV7-2 to TRBJ2-7, with D perhaps given as TRBD1 or TRBD2 (5 bases each). The germline CDR1 and CDR2 sequences are SGHTA and FQGNSA. This CDR3 has 15 amino acids. V lost 1 base to trimming and J lost 0 bases, with 10 bases between them.

This clonotype was observed at least ten times. The J gene is TRBJ2-5, the V gene TRBV25-1; possibly TRBD2 for D (5 bases). The germline CDR1 and CDR2 sequences are MGHDK and SYGVNS. The CDR3 runs to 15 residues. Trimming stripped 3 bases from V and 0 bases from J, with 11 bases between. The chain's CDR3 is CASSDLLGYQETQYF. In nucleotides, the CDR3 is TGTGCCAGCAGTGACCTACTAGGGTACCAAGAGACCCAGTACTTC.

The chain employs TRBV3-1 and TRBJ1-6; D is unresolved. From germline, CDR1 is LGHDT and CDR2 YNNKEL (reference sequence). The V and J ends lost 4 bases and 9 bases respectively, with 16 bases between them. This CDR3 has 15 amino acids. The CDR3 sequence is CASSPAVEHRSPLHF. CDR3 nucleotide sequence: TGTGCCAGCAGCCCCGCAGTAGAACACCGTTCACCCCTCCACTTT. The full variable domain, completed using reference TRBV3-1 and TRBJ1-6, is DTAVSQTPKYLVTQMGNDKSIKCEQNLGHDTMYWYKQDSKKFLKIMFSYNNKELIINETVPNRFSPKSPDKAHLNLHINSLELGDSAVYFCASSPAVEHRSPLHFGNGTRLTVT.

The chain combines TRBV25-1 with TRBJ2-1, with TRBD2 identical over 7 bases. CDR1 MGHDK and CDR2 SYGVNS come from the germline V gene. This CDR3 is built from 13 residues. Losses at the gene ends were 4 bases for V and 6 bases for J; bases not matched to a gene: 3. This CDR3 is CASSVWEGNEQFF. CDR3 sequence (DNA): TGTGCCAGCAGTGTCTGGGAGGGCAATGAGCAGTTCTTC. Together with reference TRBV25-1 and TRBJ2-1, the CDR3 gives the full variable domain: EADIYQTPRYLVIGTGKKITLECSQTMGHDKMYWYQQDPGMELHLIHYSYGVNSTEKGDLSSESTVSRIRTEHFPLTLESARPSHTSQYLCASSVWEGNEQFFGPGTRLTVL.

The genes are TRBV28 and TRBJ1-5, with D tentatively TRBD1 (5 bases). Trimming stripped 1 base from V and 6 bases from J, with 7 bases between. The CDR3 is 13 amino acids. The germline V gene has CDR1 MDHEN and CDR2 SYDVKM. CDR3 loop: CASSLLGTQPQHF. CDR3 in DNA: TGTGCCAGCAGTTTATTGGGGACTCAGCCCCAGCATTTT.

This clonotype was observed at least ten times. In nucleotides, the CDR3 is TGTGCCAGCAGTTTATCAGGGCCCGGGGAGCTGTTTTTT. The encoded protein is CASSLSGPGELFF. The rearrangement joins TRBV27 to TRBJ2-2; the D is unclear. Trimming cost V 0 bases and J 6 bases, with 5 bases left between them. Per germline, CDR1 MNHEY and CDR2 SMNVEV (reference sequence). The CDR3 spans 13 residues.

CDR3 region: CASSFGTGLNTQYF. The CDR3 nucleotides read TGTGCCAGCAGTTTTGGGACAGGGCTGAATACGCAGTATTTT. This chain joins TRBV12-3 or TRBV12-4 and TRBJ2-3; 9 positions match TRBD1. V was clipped by 3 bases and J by 7 bases; unmatched bases: 5. This CDR3 comprises 14 residues.

V usage is TRBV28 and J usage is TRBJ1-5, with 8 bases aligning to TRBD1. Germline loops: CDR1 MDHEN, CDR2 SYDVKM. With 7 bases clipped from V and 2 bases from J, the junction kept 7 bases outside the gene matches. The CDR3 totals 15 residues. In DNA form, the CDR3 reads TGTGCCAGCATATCAACAGGGGGGGGCAATCAGCCCCAGCATTTT. Encoded protein: CASISTGGGNQPQHF.

This clonotype has a handful of counts. The chain carries TRBV19 and TRBJ1-1, with D tentatively TRBD1 (5 bases). From germline, CDR1 is LNHDA and CDR2 SQIVND (reference sequence). The CDR3 is made up of 12 amino acids. Trimming removed 6 bases at V and 5 bases at J, with 10 bases between. This chain's CDR3 is CASRGGVTEAFF. The CDR3 DNA sequence: TGTGCCAGTAGGGGGGGGGTTACTGAAGCTTTCTTT.

This clonotype was seen a handful of times. The V call is TRBV4-3, the J call TRBJ1-2; TRBD1 is a possible D gene (5 bases). The germline V gene has CDR1 LGHNA and CDR2 YSLEER. Trimming cost V 0 bases and J 1 base, with 6 bases left between them. The CDR3 is made up of 14 amino acids. The CDR3 DNA sequence: TGCGCCAGCAGCCAAGAGACAGTTAACTATGGCTACACCTTC. This translates into CASSQETVNYGYTF.

V and J are TRBV7-8 and TRBJ2-4, with D perhaps matching TRBD1 (6 bases). This CDR3 spans 15 amino acids. V was shortened by 6 bases and J by 1 base, with 13 bases between the two germline ends. Germline V gene lookup returns CDR1 SGHVS and CDR2 FQNEAQ. CDR3 loop: CASRPDRVAKNIQYF. CDR3 coding DNA: TGTGCCAGCAGACCGGACAGAGTGGCCAAAAACATTCAGTACTTC.

This clonotype was detected only a few times. The chain uses TRBV7-9 and TRBJ2-2; D remains ambiguous. The CDR3 contains 13 residues. Germline-derived CDR1 and CDR2 are SEHNR and FQNEAQ (reference sequence). The V end lost 5 bases, the J end lost 3 bases, and 7 bases lay between the germline ends. CDR3: CASSTYHTGELFF. The CDR3 coding sequence is TGTGCCAGCAGCACGTATCACACCGGGGAGCTGTTTTTT.

In this sample, this clonotype turned up a few times. J is TRBJ1-2 and V is TRBV11-2; D not certain. The CDR3 consists of 14 residues. Per the germline V gene, CDR1 is SGHAT and CDR2 is FQNNGV. The ends were cut back, 5 bases at V and 4 bases at J, with 14 bases in the middle. This CDR3 is CASSPLTNSYGYTF. The CDR3 DNA is TGTGCCAGCAGCCCCTTGACAAACTCCTATGGCTACACCTTC.

This clonotype has a handful of counts. V and J are TRBV20-1 and TRBJ2-5, with D perhaps TRBD2 (6 bases). This CDR3 comprises 15 residues. V was clipped by 0 bases and J by 5 bases, with 16 bases between them. Germline V gene sequence: CDR1 DFQATT, CDR2 SNEGSKA (reference sequence). The CDR3 protein is CSARDPRGSGETQYF. The CDR3 DNA is TGCAGTGCTAGAGATCCTCGGGGGTCAGGCGAGACCCAGTACTTC.

This clonotype was detected a few times. The J gene is TRBJ2-5, the V gene TRBV7-2; D assignment may be TRBD1 or TRBD2 (7 bases each). From germline, CDR1 is SGHTA and CDR2 FQGNSA. The CDR3 spans 13 residues. Trimming removed 10 bases at V and 0 bases at J, with 12 bases between. CDR3 protein: CATRGGNQETQYF. DNA for the CDR3: TGTGCCACCAGGGGGGGAAACCAAGAGACCCAGTACTTC.

The chain has TRBV18 and TRBJ1-5; perhaps TRBD1 as D (6 bases). CDR1 is KGHSH, CDR2 LQKENI, per germline. CDR3 length: 15 amino acids. V gave up 3 bases and J gave up 5 bases, with 14 bases separating them. CDR3 residues: CASSPTTGLDQPQHF. CDR3 nucleotides: TGTGCCAGCTCACCGACGACAGGTTTAGATCAGCCCCAGCATTTT. Looking up the rest from reference TRBV18 and TRBJ1-5 gives the full variable domain: NAGVMQNPRHLVRRRGQEARLRCSPMKGHSHVYWYRQLPEEGLKFMVYLQKENIIDESGMPKERFSAEFPKEGPSILRIQQVVRGDSAAYFCASSPTTGLDQPQHFGDGTRLSIL.

This clonotype was picked up many times. V gene TRBV15 combines with J gene TRBJ2-7; a possible D gene is TRBD2 (6 bases). V was cut by 9 bases and J by 4 bases, with 22 bases left in between. Looked up from germline, CDR1 is LNHNV and CDR2 is YYDKDF (reference sequence). The CDR3 has 15 residues. CDR3 DNA sequence: TGTGCCACGCGGGCGGTAGGAGGGGAGTCATACGAGCAGTACTTC. Residues: CATRAVGGESYEQYF. The whole variable domain, filled in from reference TRBV15 and TRBJ2-7, reads DAMVIQNPRYQVTQFGKPVTLSCSQTLNHNVMYWYQQKSSQAPKLLFHYYDKDFNNEADTPDNFQSRRPNTSFCFLDIRSPGLGDTAMYLCATRAVGGESYEQYFGPGTRLTVT.

This clonotype was seen a handful of times. The gene calls are TRBV4-2 and TRBJ2-7; 7 positions match TRBD2. Germline values: CDR1 LGHNA, CDR2 YNFKEQ. The CDR3 is 17 residues long. The V segment lost 1 base and the J segment 2 bases; nucleotides outside the gene matches: 11. The CDR3 DNA follows: TGTGCCAGCAGCCAAGCGGGGGGTGGGGACGGAACCTACGAGCAGTACTTC. As protein: CASSQAGGGDGTYEQYF.

This clonotype appeared a few times. J is TRBJ1-5 and V is TRBV6-1; perhaps TRBD1 as D (5 bases). Per germline, CDR1 MNHNS and CDR2 SASEGT. The CDR3 loop spans 13 amino acids. V shed 10 bases and J shed 5 bases, with 15 bases lying between them. DNA for the CDR3: TGTGCCACCCGAGGTACAGGAGATCAGCCCCAGCATTTT. Amino acids: CATRGTGDQPQHF.

The CDR3 loop is CASSLALGTQYF. DNA of the CDR3: TGTGCCAGCAGCTTAGCGCTTGGGACCCAGTACTTC. The chain combines TRBV11-1 with TRBJ2-5; D is undetermined. The CDR3 length is 12 residues. Germline V gene lookup returns CDR1 SGHAT and CDR2 FQDESV (reference sequence). V was pared by 0 bases and J by 7 bases, with 6 bases between.

There are a few counts of this clonotype. This chain connects TRBV6-5 to TRBJ1-2, with 7 bases lining up with TRBD1. V trimming: 0 bases; J trimming: 5 bases; junction bases outside the gene matches: 6. CDR3 size: 15 residues. Per the germline V gene, CDR1 is MNHEY and CDR2 is SVGAGI. CDR3 region: CASSYSGGQYYGYTF. The CDR3 DNA is TGTGCCAGCAGTTACTCTGGGGGACAGTATTATGGCTACACCTTC.

This clonotype has more than one count but fewer than ten. The chain recombines TRBV9 with TRBJ2-7; TRBD2 might be the D (7 bases). The V end was cut by 0 bases, the J end by 5 bases, with 15 bases between. The CDR3 sequence is 15 residues long. Germline V CDR1 and CDR2: SGDLS, YYNGEE. CDR3 sequence reads: CASSVEPRGAHEQYF. The CDR3 DNA is TGTGCCAGCAGCGTAGAGCCCCGGGGGGCCCACGAGCAGTACTTC. The variable domain in full, completed from reference TRBV9 and TRBJ2-7, reads DSGVTQTPKHLITATGQRVTLRCSPRSGDLSVYWYQQSLDQGLQFLIQYYNGEERAKGNILERFSAQQFPDLHSELNLSSLELGDSALYFCASSVEPRGAHEQYFGPGTRLTVT.